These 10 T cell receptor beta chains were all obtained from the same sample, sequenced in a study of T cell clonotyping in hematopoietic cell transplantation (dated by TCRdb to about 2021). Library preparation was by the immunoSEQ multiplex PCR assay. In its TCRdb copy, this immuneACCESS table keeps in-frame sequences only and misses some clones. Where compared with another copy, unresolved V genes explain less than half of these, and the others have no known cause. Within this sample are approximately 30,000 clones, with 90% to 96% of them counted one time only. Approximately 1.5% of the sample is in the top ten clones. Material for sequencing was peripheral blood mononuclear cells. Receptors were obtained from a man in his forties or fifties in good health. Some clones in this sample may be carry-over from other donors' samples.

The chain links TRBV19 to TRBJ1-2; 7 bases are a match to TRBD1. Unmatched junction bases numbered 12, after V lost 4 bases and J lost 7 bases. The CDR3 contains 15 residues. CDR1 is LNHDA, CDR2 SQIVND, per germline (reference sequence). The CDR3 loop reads CASSRGRQGRFGYTF. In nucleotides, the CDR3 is TGTGCCAGTAGTAGGGGAAGACAGGGTCGGTTTGGCTACACCTTC.

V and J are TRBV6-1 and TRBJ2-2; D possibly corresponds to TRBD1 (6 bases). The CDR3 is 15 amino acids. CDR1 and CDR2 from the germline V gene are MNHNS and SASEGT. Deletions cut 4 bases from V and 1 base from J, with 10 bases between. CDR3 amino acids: CASSVHRVNTGELFF. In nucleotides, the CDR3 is TGTGCCAGCAGTGTTCACAGGGTGAACACCGGGGAGCTGTTTTTT.

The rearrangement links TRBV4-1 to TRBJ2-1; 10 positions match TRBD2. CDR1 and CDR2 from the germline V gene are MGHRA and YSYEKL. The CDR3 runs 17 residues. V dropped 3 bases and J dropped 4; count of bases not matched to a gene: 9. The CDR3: CASSHRAGTSAYNEQFF. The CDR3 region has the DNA TGCGCCAGCAGCCACAGGGCCGGGACTAGCGCTTACAATGAGCAGTTCTTC.

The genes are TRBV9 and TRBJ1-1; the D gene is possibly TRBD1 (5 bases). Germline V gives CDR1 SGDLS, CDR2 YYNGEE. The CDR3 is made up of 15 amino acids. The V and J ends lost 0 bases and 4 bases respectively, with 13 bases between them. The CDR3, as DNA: TGTGCCAGCAGCGTAGTAGCCGGGGGTGTCACTGAAGCTTTCTTT. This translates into CASSVVAGGVTEAFF.

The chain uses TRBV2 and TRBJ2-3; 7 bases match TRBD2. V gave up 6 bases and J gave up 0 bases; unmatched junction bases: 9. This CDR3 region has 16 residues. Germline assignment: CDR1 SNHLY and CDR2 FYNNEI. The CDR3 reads CASRRGTISSTDTQYF. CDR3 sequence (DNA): TGTGCCAGCAGGCGCGGGACTATTTCTAGCACAGATACGCAGTATTTT.

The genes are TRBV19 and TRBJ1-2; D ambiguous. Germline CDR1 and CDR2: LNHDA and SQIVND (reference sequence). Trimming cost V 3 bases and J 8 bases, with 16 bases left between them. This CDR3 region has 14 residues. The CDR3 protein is CASSIPLGFWGYTF. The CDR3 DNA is TGTGCCAGTAGTATCCCCCTCGGGTTCTGGGGCTACACCTTC.

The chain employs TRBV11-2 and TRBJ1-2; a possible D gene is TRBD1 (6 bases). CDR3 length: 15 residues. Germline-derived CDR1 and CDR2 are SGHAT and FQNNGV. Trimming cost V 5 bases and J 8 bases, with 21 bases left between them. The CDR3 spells CASSRRDRLRGGYTF. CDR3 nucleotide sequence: TGTGCCAGCAGCCGACGGGACCGCTTGAGGGGGGGCTACACCTTC.

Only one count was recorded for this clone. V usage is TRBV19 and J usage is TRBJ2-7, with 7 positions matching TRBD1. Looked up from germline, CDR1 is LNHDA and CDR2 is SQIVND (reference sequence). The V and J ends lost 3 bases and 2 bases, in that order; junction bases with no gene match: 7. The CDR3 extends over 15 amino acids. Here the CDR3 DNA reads TGTGCCAGTAGTATCCAAGGGGGCCGACCCTACGAGCAGTACTTC. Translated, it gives CASSIQGGRPYEQYF. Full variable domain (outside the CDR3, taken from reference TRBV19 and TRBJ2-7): DGGITQSPKYLFRKEGQNVTLSCEQNLNHDAMYWYRQDPGQGLRLIYYSQIVNDFQKGDIAEGYSVSREKKESFPLTVTSAQKNPTAFYLCASSIQGGRPYEQYFGPGTRLTVT.

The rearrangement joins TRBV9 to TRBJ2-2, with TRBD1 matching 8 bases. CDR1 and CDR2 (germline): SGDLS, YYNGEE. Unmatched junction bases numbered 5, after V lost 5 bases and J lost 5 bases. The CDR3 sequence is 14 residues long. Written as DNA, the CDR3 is TGTGCCAGCAGGGTGGGACAGGCTACCGGGGAGCTGTTTTTT. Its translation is CASRVGQATGELFF.

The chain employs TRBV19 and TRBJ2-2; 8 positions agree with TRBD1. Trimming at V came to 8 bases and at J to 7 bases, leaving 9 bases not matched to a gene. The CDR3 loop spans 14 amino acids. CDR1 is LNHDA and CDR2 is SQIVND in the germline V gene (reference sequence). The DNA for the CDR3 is TGTGCCAGTCATCGACAGGGGAGGATCGGGGAGCTGTTTTTT. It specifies CASHRQGRIGELFF. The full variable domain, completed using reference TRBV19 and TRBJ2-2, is DGGITQSPKYLFRKEGQNVTLSCEQNLNHDAMYWYRQDPGQGLRLIYYSQIVNDFQKGDIAEGYSVSREKKESFPLTVTSAQKNPTAFYLCASHRQGRIGELFFGEGSRLTVL.